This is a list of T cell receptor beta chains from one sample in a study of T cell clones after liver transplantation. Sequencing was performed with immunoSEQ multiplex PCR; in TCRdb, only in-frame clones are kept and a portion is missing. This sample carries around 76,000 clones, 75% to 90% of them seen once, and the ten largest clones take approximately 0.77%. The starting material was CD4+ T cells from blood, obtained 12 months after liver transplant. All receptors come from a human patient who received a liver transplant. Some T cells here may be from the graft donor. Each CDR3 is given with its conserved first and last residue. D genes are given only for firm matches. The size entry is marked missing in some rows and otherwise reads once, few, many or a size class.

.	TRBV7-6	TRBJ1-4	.	TGTGCCAGCAGCTTGACAGCCCGTAATGAAAAACTGTTTTTT	CASSLTARNEKLFF
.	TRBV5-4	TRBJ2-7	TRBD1	TGTGCCAGCAGCTCCTCCCAGGGGGCAGGAGCTAAGCAGTACTTC	CASSSSQGAGAKQYF
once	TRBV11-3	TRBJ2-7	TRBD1	TGTGCCAGCAGCCTGGGACAGAGCTCCTACGAGCAGTACTTC	CASSLGQSSYEQYF
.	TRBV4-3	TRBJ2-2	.	TGCGCCAGCAGCCAAGGGGTGTTGGAGAGGGCCGGGGAGCTGTTTTTT	CASSQGVLERAGELFF
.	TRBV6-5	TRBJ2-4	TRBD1	TGTGCCAGCAGTAAACAGGGGACCAAAAACATTCAGTACTTC	CASSKQGTKNIQYF
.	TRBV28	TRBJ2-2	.	TGTGCCAGCAGACTGCATATGGACTGGGGGATCGCCGGGGAGCTGTTTTTT	CASRLHMDWGIAGELFF
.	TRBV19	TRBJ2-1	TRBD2	TGTGCCAGTAGTACTGGGACTAGAATCCACAATGAGCAGTTCTTC	CASSTGTRIHNEQFF
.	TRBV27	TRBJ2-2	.	TGTGCCAGCAGTTCGGGGTGGGCCGGGGAGCTGTTTTTT	CASSSGWAGELFF
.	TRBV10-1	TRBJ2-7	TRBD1	TGCGCCAGCACCGCCGGGACAGGGCTATCCTACGAGCAGTACTTC	CASTAGTGLSYEQYF
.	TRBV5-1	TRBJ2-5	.	TGCGCCAGCAGGGTGGGCTTAGGTCAAGAGACCCAGTACTTC	CASRVGLGQETQYF
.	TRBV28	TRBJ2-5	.	TGTGCCAGCAGTCCTCGGGGTAGCGGTCTTCAAGAGACCCAGTACTTC	CASSPRGSGLQETQYF
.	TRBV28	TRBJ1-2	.	TGTGCCAGCAGTAGAACAGGGAACTATGGCTACACCTTC	CASSRTGNYGYTF
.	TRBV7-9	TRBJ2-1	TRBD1	TGTGCCAGCAGCATAGACAGGGAAAATGAGCAGTTCTTC	CASSIDRENEQFF
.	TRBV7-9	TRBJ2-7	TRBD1	TGTGCCAGCAGCTTAGATCGCCAGGGGGCACGGTACGAGCAGTACTTC	CASSLDRQGARYEQYF
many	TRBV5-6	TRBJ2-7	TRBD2	TGTGCCAGCAGCTTGGGAATTAGCGGGGGCCCCGAGCAGTACTTC	CASSLGISGGPEQYF
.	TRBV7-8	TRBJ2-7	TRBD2	TGTGCCAGCAGCTTTCGAGCGGGGGCCGACGGCTACGAGCAGTACTTC	CASSFRAGADGYEQYF